These 11 T cell receptor beta chains originate from one sample sequenced in a study of blood T cell repertoires in COVID-19. Assay: immunoSEQ multiplex PCR; the TCRdb copy retains only in-frame clones and omits some. The sample consists of approximately 210,000 clones, 86% of them appearing once. Sequencing used peripheral blood. The receptor set was obtained from a man in his thirties or forties who had recovered from COVID-19.

The CDR3 sequence is CASGLVVRGNGYEQYF. For the CDR3, the DNA is TGTGCTAGTGGTTTGGTAGTGAGGGGGAATGGTTACGAGCAGTACTTC. The rearrangement links TRBV12-5 to TRBJ2-7, with D possibly matching TRBD1 (6 bases). The CDR3 is 16 residues long. The V and J ends lost 0 bases and 4 bases respectively, with 16 bases between them. Germline V gives CDR1 LGHNT, CDR2 FRNRAP.

The V call is TRBV6-4, the J call TRBJ2-2; possibly TRBD1 for D (6 bases). Germline CDR1 and CDR2: MRHNA and SNTAGT. The CDR3 length is 15 residues. Trimming removed 6 bases at V and 1 base at J, with 12 bases between. The CDR3 nucleotides read TGTGCCAGCAGCCCCGAAGGGGGGAACACCGGGGAGCTGTTTTTT. Protein product: CASSPEGGNTGELFF.

The gene calls are TRBV27 and TRBJ2-7; D is perhaps TRBD1 (6 bases). V lost 4 bases to trimming and J lost 12 bases, with 13 bases between them. CDR1 is MNHEY and CDR2 is SMNVEV in the germline V gene (reference sequence). The CDR3 runs to 11 residues. The CDR3, as DNA: TGTGCCAGCAGTTGGGGGCTAGCTGGGTACTTC. Residues: CASSWGLAGYF.

J is TRBJ2-2 and V is TRBV3-1 (or the pseudogene TRBV3-2); the D gene is possibly TRBD1 (6 bases). Germline CDR1 and CDR2: LGHDT and YNNKEL (reference sequence). Trimming pared 11 bases from V and 0 bases from J, leaving 19 bases between. The CDR3 extends over 16 amino acids. CDR3 protein: CAARDTQKTNTGELFF. The CDR3 nucleotides read TGTGCCGCCCGGGACACACAAAAGACGAACACCGGGGAGCTGTTTTTT.

This chain uses TRBV30 with TRBJ1-5; D is possibly TRBD1 (5 bases). This CDR3 spans 15 amino acids. Germline V gene lookup returns CDR1 GTSNPN and CDR2 SVGIG (reference sequence). Trimming shortened V by 5 bases and J by 10 bases, and 24 bases separated the two germline ends. CDR3 DNA sequence: TGTGCCTGGGGCCTGGGGCAGTCTTCTTGGAGTCCCCAGCATTTT. Translation gives CAWGLGQSSWSPQHF.

The chain recombines TRBV2 with TRBJ1-2, with a tentative D call TRBD1 (5 bases). Germline V gene sequence: CDR1 SNHLY, CDR2 FYNNEI. Trimming took off 4 bases at V and 4 bases at J, with 19 bases between the two ends. The CDR3 has 16 residues. The CDR3 is CASSARSGGLSYGYTF. In DNA form, the CDR3 reads TGTGCCAGCAGTGCACGGTCGGGGGGGTTAAGCTATGGCTACACCTTC.

This clone was seen a few times. The chain uses TRBV7-9 and TRBJ2-1; 7 bases fit TRBD1. The CDR3 has 14 amino acids. Germline trimming cut 8 bases from V and 2 bases from J; bases unmatched to any gene: 6. The germline CDR1 and CDR2 sequences are SEHNR and FQNEAQ (reference sequence). The CDR3: CASDGDRAYNEQFF. In nucleotides, the CDR3 is TGTGCCAGCGACGGTGACAGGGCCTACAATGAGCAGTTCTTC.

The V call is TRBV28, the J call TRBJ1-5; unclear D gene. V lost 0 bases and J lost 2, with 8 bases in between. Germline V CDR1 and CDR2: MDHEN, SYDVKM. There are 15 residues in the CDR3. CDR3 in DNA: TGTGCCAGCAGTTTATGGGGAGACGGCAATCAGCCCCAGCATTTT. Encoded protein: CASSLWGDGNQPQHF.

J is TRBJ2-7 and V is TRBV9; 8 bases line up with TRBD2. Germline V gene data show CDR1 as SGDLS and CDR2 as YYNGEE. The length of the CDR3 is 16 residues. V lost 4 bases and J lost 6; bases outside the gene matches: 15. In DNA, the CDR3 is TGTGCCAGCAGCCCCAAAACAGGAGCCCGGGGGGGCGAGCAGTACTTC. Amino acid sequence: CASSPKTGARGGEQYF.

This clone has only one observation. CDR3 sequence reads: CSARQGNSNQPQHF. The CDR3 DNA reads TGCAGCGCCCGACAGGGGAATAGCAATCAGCCCCAGCATTTT. The chain links TRBV29-1 to TRBJ1-5; 8 positions agree with TRBD1. The germline CDR1 and CDR2 sequences are SQVTM and ANQGSEA. The CDR3 extends over 14 amino acids. V dropped 7 bases and J dropped 0; count of bases not matched to a gene: 5.

J is TRBJ2-7 and V is TRBV19, with 9 bases fitting TRBD2. CDR3 length: 16 residues. Germline CDR1 LNHDA, CDR2 SQIVND (reference sequence). The trim removed 8 bases at V and 5 bases at J, leaving 16 bases unmatched. The CDR3 region is CASQSRAGGPAHEQYF. The CDR3 DNA reads as TGTGCCAGTCAATCTAGGGCGGGGGGGCCCGCCCACGAGCAGTACTTC.